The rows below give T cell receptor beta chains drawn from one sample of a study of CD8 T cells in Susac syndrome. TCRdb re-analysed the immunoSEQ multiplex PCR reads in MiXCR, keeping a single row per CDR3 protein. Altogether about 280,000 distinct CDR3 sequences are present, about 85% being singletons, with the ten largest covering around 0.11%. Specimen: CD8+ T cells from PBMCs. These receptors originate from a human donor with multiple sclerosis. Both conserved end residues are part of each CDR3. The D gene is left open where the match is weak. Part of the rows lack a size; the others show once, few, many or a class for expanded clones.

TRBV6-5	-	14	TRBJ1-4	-	TGTGCCAGCAGTTACCGACGGGTTAATGAAAAACTGTTTTTT	CASSYRRVNEKLFF
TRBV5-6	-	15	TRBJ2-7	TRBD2	TGTGCCAGCACCGCCGGCACTAGCGGGAGACGTGGGCAGTACTTC	CASTAGTSGRRGQYF
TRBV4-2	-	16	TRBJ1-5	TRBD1	TGTGCCAGCAGCCAACTGGAGGGGGCTAGCAATCAGCCCCAGCATTTT	CASSQLEGASNQPQHF
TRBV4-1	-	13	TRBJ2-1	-	TGCGCCAGCAGCCAAGTTCTGGGCAATGAGCAGTTCTTC	CASSQVLGNEQFF
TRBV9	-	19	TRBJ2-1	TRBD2	TGTGCCAGCAGCGCCCACTCAGTCTGGACTAGCGGGAGTCGAAATGAGCAGTTCTTC	CASSAHSVWTSGSRNEQFF
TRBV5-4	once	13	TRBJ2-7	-	TGTGCCAGCAGCCCTCAGGACGGCTACGAGCAGTACTTC	CASSPQDGYEQYF
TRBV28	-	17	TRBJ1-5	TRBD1	TGTGCCAGCAGTTCGGACAGGGAACCCGGTAGCAATCAGCCCCAGCATTTT	CASSSDREPGSNQPQHF
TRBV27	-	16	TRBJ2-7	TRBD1	TGTGCCAGCAGTTCCGGACCGGGGACAGGATTTTACGAGCAGTACTTC	CASSSGPGTGFYEQYF
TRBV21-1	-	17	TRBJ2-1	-	TGTGCCAGCAGCAAAATTAGAGGGTCGACGTCGGAGTATGAGCAGTTCTTC	CASSKIRGSTSEYEQFF
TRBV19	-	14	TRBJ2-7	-	TGTGCCAGTAGTCCATGGACAGAATCCTACGAGCAGTACTTC	CASSPWTESYEQYF
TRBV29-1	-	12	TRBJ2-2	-	TGCAGCGTTACCTGGGGGCACGGGGAGCTGTTTTTT	CSVTWGHGELFF
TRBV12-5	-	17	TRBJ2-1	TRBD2	TGTGCTAGTGGTTTGGAAAGGGGACTAGGGATAAGGAGGGAGCAGTTCTTC	CASGLERGLGIRREQFF
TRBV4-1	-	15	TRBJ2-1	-	TGCGCCAGCAGCCTAGGGCAGCTCTCCTACAATGAGCAGTTCTTC	CASSLGQLSYNEQFF
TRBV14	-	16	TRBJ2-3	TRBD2	TGTGCCAGCAGCCCAAGGAGGACTAGATCCACAGATACGCAGTATTTT	CASSPRRTRSTDTQYF
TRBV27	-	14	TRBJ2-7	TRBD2	TGTGCCAGCAGCCACAAGACTAGCGGCTACGAGCAGTACTTC	CASSHKTSGYEQYF
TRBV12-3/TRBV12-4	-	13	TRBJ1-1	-	TGTGCCAGCAGTTTAGTTGGCTTAACTGAAGCTTTCTTT	CASSLVGLTEAFF
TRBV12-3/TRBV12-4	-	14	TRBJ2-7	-	TGTGCCAGCAGTCCCCGACAGTTTCCCTACGAGCAGTACTTC	CASSPRQFPYEQYF
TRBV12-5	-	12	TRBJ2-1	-	TGTGCTAGTGTTGGGAGCCGGAATGAGCAGTTCTTC	CASVGSRNEQFF
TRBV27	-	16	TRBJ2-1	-	TGTGCCAGCATGAGTCAGACCCTAAGCTCCTACAATGAGCAGTTCTTC	CASMSQTLSSYNEQFF
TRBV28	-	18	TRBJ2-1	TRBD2	TGTGCCAGCAGTCCCCCCAGCGGGAGGGCCAACCCTCACAATGAGCAGTTCTTC	CASSPPSGRANPHNEQFF
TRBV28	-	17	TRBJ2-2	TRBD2	TGTGCCAGCAGTTCCTATAGGACTAGCGGAAACACCGGGGAGCTGTTTTTT	CASSSYRTSGNTGELFF
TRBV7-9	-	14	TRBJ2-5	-	TGTGCCAGCACTCTGGACTCAGGCGAAGAGACCCAGTACTTC	CASTLDSGEETQYF
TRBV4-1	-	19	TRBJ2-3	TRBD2	TGCGCCAGCAGCCAAGCCCCCGGGTTAGCGGGAGGCTCCACAGATACGCAGTATTTT	CASSQAPGLAGGSTDTQYF
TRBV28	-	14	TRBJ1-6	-	TGTGCCAGCAGCCCCCTCATCGGGGAATCACCCCTCCACTTT	CASSPLIGESPLHF
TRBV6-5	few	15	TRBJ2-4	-	TGTGCCAGCAGTTACTCGCCGGGACCCAAAAACATTCAGTACTTC	CASSYSPGPKNIQYF
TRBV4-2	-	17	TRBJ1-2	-	TGTGCCAGCAGCCAAGATATGTTGGGATTTAGAGGATATGGCTACACCTTC	CASSQDMLGFRGYGYTF
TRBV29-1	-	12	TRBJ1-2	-	TGCAGCGTTGAAGTCCGGAAGAATGGCTACACCTTC	CSVEVRKNGYTF
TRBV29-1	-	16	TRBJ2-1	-	TGCAGCGTTGCAGGTTTTCCCCAGGCCTCTTACAATGAGCAGTTCTTC	CSVAGFPQASYNEQFF
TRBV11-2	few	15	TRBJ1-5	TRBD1	TGTGCCAGCAGCTTAGCAACAGGGGGCGGTCAGCCCCAGCATTTT	CASSLATGGGQPQHF
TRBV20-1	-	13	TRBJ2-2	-	TGCAGTGCTAAATCGGGAATAGCGGGGGAGCTGTTTTTT	CSAKSGIAGELFF
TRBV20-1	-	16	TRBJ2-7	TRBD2	TGCAGTGCCCTCCCATTGACTAGCGGGAGAGCCCACGAGCAGTACTTC	CSALPLTSGRAHEQYF
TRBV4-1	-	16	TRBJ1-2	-	TGCGCCAGCAGCCCAGACTCTGCAGGGATCGGAGCTGGCTACACCTTC	CASSPDSAGIGAGYTF
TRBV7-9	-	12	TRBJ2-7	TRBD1	TGTGCCAGCACTCTCCAGGGGGACGAGCAGTACTTC	CASTLQGDEQYF
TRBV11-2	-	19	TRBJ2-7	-	TGTGCCAGCAGCATGATTGGCACCCCGCGTCGGGACCCAAACTACGAGCAGTACTTC	CASSMIGTPRRDPNYEQYF
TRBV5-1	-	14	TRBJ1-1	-	TGCGCCAGCAGTCCCCGGGGGCGGGACACTGAAGCTTTCTTT	CASSPRGRDTEAFF
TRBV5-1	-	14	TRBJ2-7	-	TGCGCCAGCAGCCCGGACTTCTCAACCTACGAGCAGTACTTC	CASSPDFSTYEQYF
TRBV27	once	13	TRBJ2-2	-	TGTGCCAGCAGTTTATCGTCAGGAAGGGAGCTGTTTTTT	CASSLSSGRELFF
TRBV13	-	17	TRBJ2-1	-	TGTGCCAGCAGCTTAGGCCTAAGGGGAGAGGTATACAATGAGCAGTTCTTC	CASSLGLRGEVYNEQFF
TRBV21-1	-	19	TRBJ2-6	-	TGTGCCAGCAGCCACCCTCTAGGACGGAGCCGCTCTGGGGCCAACGTCCTGACTTTC	CASSHPLGRSRSGANVLTF